Following are 19 T cell receptor beta chains from one sample sequenced in a study of T cells after posttransplantation cyclophosphamide. Profiled with immunoSEQ multiplex PCR; TCRdb holds only in-frame clones, not every one. The sample contains tens of thousands of clones, 86% of which appear only once. The sequenced material came from PBMCs. These receptors all stem from a young man with a blood cancer, CMV-positive, and with a related stem cell donor.

The chain combines TRBV9 with TRBJ2-5; the D gene is possibly TRBD1 (5 bases). The CDR3 length is 15 residues. CDR1 is SGDLS and CDR2 is YYNGEE in the germline V gene. Between the trimmed V and J ends, which lost 1 base and 1 base, there was a span of 11 bases. CDR3 sequence: CASSVTGRPQETQYF. CDR3 bases: TGTGCCAGCAGCGTAACAGGACGGCCCCAAGAGACCCAGTACTTC.

V and J are TRBV5-5 and TRBJ2-2; tentatively, D is TRBD2 (6 bases). This CDR3 is 16 amino acids long. Trimming removed 6 bases from V and 0 bases from J, with 15 bases in between. CDR1 SGHKS and CDR2 YYEKEE come from the germline V gene (reference sequence). CDR3 in DNA: TGTGCCAGCAACTCACGGGACTTCGCGAACACCGGGGAGCTGTTTTTT. As protein: CASNSRDFANTGELFF.

The chain combines TRBV28 with TRBJ1-3; 7 nucleotides align to TRBD1. The CDR3 loop spans 14 amino acids. Per germline, CDR1 MDHEN and CDR2 SYDVKM. Trimming removed 5 bases from V and 3 bases from J; junction bases left unmatched: 4. CDR3 sequence reads: CASSLDRVGNTIYF. The CDR3 DNA sequence: TGTGCCAGCAGTCTCGACAGGGTTGGAAACACCATATATTTT.

The chain has TRBV11-2 and TRBJ2-5, with 7 bases fitting TRBD2. Germline lookup yields CDR1 SGHAT and CDR2 FQNNGV. There are 16 residues in the CDR3. The V and J ends lost 0 bases and 5 bases, in that order; junction bases with no gene match: 9. The CDR3 reads CASSLELPRGGETQYF. The CDR3 region has the DNA TGTGCCAGCAGCTTAGAACTTCCTAGGGGAGGGGAGACCCAGTACTTC.

This sequence joins TRBV27 and TRBJ2-1; 8 bases fit TRBD2. The junction had 0 bases not matched to a gene; V was cut back by 3 bases and J by 2 bases. Germline CDR1 and CDR2: MNHEY and SMNVEV (reference sequence). The CDR3 runs 14 residues. CDR3 loop: CASSLREAYNEQFF. DNA of the CDR3: TGTGCCAGCAGTTTGCGGGAGGCCTACAATGAGCAGTTCTTC.

The chain has TRBV7-9 and TRBJ2-1, with 10 positions matching TRBD2. Per the germline V gene, CDR1 is SEHNR and CDR2 is FQNEAQ (reference sequence). This CDR3 comprises 16 residues. V trimming: 5 bases; J trimming: 1 base; junction bases outside the gene matches: 5. The CDR3 sequence is CASSLGLALSYNEQFF. CDR3 coding DNA: TGTGCCAGCAGCCTGGGACTAGCGTTGTCCTACAATGAGCAGTTCTTC. Based on the CDR3 plus reference TRBV7-9 and TRBJ2-1, the full variable domain is DTGVSQNPRHKITKRGQNVTFRCDPISEHNRLYWYRQTLGQGPEFLTYFQNEAQLEKSRLLSDRFSAERPKGSFSTLEIQRTEQGDSAMYLCASSLGLALSYNEQFFGPGTRLTVL.

J is TRBJ2-5 and V is TRBV9, with TRBD2 identical over 13 bases. CDR1 is SGDLS and CDR2 is YYNGEE in the germline V gene. After removal of 3 bases from V and 4 bases from J, the junction contained 6 bases not matched to a gene. The length of the CDR3 is 16 residues. The CDR3 DNA follows: TGTGCCAGCAGCGGCACTAGCGGGAGGGCGGCAGAGACCCAGTACTTC. Translating it yields CASSGTSGRAAETQYF.

Worth noting for this clone: The sample carries other DNA sequences with the same CDR3. V and J are TRBV4-3 and TRBJ1-2, with 7 bases identical to TRBD1. Germline values: CDR1 LGHNA, CDR2 YSLEER. V dropped 0 bases and J dropped 1; count of bases not matched to a gene: 5. The CDR3 loop spans 16 amino acids. Written as DNA, the CDR3 is TGCGCCAGCAGCCAAGACAGGCAGGGGGGTAACTATGGCTACACCTTC. Amino acid sequence: CASSQDRQGGNYGYTF.

The chain combines TRBV5-4 with TRBJ2-5, with D possibly TRBD2 on 6 matching bases. CDR3 length: 15 residues. CDR1 SGHNT and CDR2 YYREEE come from the germline V gene (reference sequence). Trimming removed 1 base at V and 1 base at J, with 11 bases between. The DNA of the CDR3 is TGTGCCAGCAGCTTGTGGGACTGGGGCCAAGAGACCCAGTACTTC. The encoded protein is CASSLWDWGQETQYF.

This clone was seen a few times. The chain employs TRBV5-1 and TRBJ1-1; D uncertain. CDR1 SGHRS and CDR2 YFSETQ come from the germline V gene. V lost 4 bases, J lost 4 bases, and 32 bases lay in between. The CDR3 covers 20 residues. The CDR3 spells CASSPTSPLRRRGVGTEAFF. For the CDR3, the DNA is TGCGCCAGCAGCCCCACATCCCCTTTAAGACGACGCGGGGTTGGCACTGAAGCTTTCTTT.

The CDR3 bases are TGTGCCAGCAGTGAGTCAGGACACGCAAACATTCAGTACTTC. Protein product: CASSESGHANIQYF. The V and J genes are TRBV2 and TRBJ2-4; a weak D match, TRBD1 (5 bases). V was clipped by 3 bases and J by 6 bases, with 12 bases between them. CDR1 and CDR2 (germline): SNHLY, FYNNEI. The CDR3 has 14 residues.

The chain is built from TRBV4-3 and TRBJ1-4, with a tentative D call TRBD1 (6 bases). V was shortened by 3 bases and J by 7 bases, with 15 bases between the two germline ends. In germline, CDR1 is LGHNA, CDR2 YSLEER. The CDR3 loop spans 15 amino acids. The CDR3 spells CASSQLVGHSEKLFF. Written as DNA, the CDR3 is TGCGCCAGCAGCCAGCTTGTGGGACATTCTGAAAAACTGTTTTTT.

This clone was counted a single time. The chain uses TRBV28 and TRBJ2-5; D is undetermined. Per germline, CDR1 MDHEN and CDR2 SYDVKM. CDR3 length: 12 residues. Between the trimmed V and J ends, which lost 7 bases and 4 bases, there was a span of 10 bases. The CDR3 sequence is CASTTLPETQYF. CDR3 coding DNA: TGTGCCAGCACCACCCTACCAGAGACCCAGTACTTC. Based on the CDR3 plus reference TRBV28 and TRBJ2-5, the full variable domain is DVKVTQSSRYLVKRTGEKVFLECVQDMDHENMFWYRQDPGLGLRLIYFSYDVKMKEKGDIPEGYSVSREKKERFSLILESASTNQTSMYLCASTTLPETQYFGPGTRLLVL.

The chain couples TRBV6-1 to TRBJ2-3; D is undetermined. Per germline, CDR1 MNHNS and CDR2 SASEGT. V was trimmed by 5 bases and J by 0 bases, leaving 6 bases between them. The CDR3 length is 13 residues. The CDR3 loop is CASSFSSTDTQYF. DNA for the CDR3: TGTGCCAGCAGTTTCTCCAGCACAGATACGCAGTATTTT.

In this sample, this clone turned up once. The chain recombines TRBV30 with TRBJ2-1, with TRBD2 identical over 10 bases. Germline CDR1 is GTSNPN and CDR2 is SVGIG (reference sequence). Trimming at V came to 2 bases and at J to 12 bases, leaving 7 bases not matched to a gene. The CDR3 runs to 13 residues. This chain's CDR3 is CAWSPSGSTWQFF. DNA for the CDR3: TGTGCCTGGAGTCCTAGCGGGAGTACTTGGCAGTTCTTC. The whole variable domain, remainder taken from reference TRBV30 and TRBJ2-1, is SQTIHQWPATLVQPVGSPLSLECTVEGTSNPNLYWYRQAAGRGLQLLFYSVGIGQISSEVPQNLSASRPQDRQFILSSKKLLLSDSGFYLCAWSPSGSTWQFFGPGTRLTVL.

This clone appeared a single time. The DNA of the CDR3 is TGTGCCAGCAGTCCGTTTAAGACAGGGGGCAAGAAAGCTTTCTTT. This gives the protein CASSPFKTGGKKAFF. The gene calls are TRBV6-5 and TRBJ1-1; 10 bases align to TRBD1. The germline gives CDR1 MNHEY, CDR2 SVGAGI. The CDR3 totals 15 residues. J gave up 9 bases and V 5 bases, and 12 bases lay outside the gene matches.

The gene calls are TRBV30 and TRBJ1-5, with D possibly TRBD1 on 5 matching bases. CDR1 and CDR2 from the germline V gene are GTSNPN and SVGIG (reference sequence). CDR3 size: 14 residues. Trimming took 3 bases from V and 0 from J, leaving 9 bases between them. In nucleotides, the CDR3 is TGTGCCTGGAGGGACATCGGTAGCAATCAGCCCCAGCATTTT. It encodes CAWRDIGSNQPQHF.

This chain links TRBV5-1 with TRBJ2-1, with a possible D match to TRBD1 (7 bases). Germline CDR1 SGHRS, CDR2 YFSETQ. V was pared by 4 bases and J by 4 bases, with 12 bases between. This CDR3 has 14 amino acids. DNA of the CDR3: TGCGCCAGCAGCAGGCAGGGGGGTTACAATGAGCAGTTCTTC. Encoded protein: CASSRQGGYNEQFF.

In its sample, this clone ranks as medium-sized. This chain connects TRBV6-1 to TRBJ2-2, with D possibly TRBD1 on 6 matching bases. V shed 7 bases and J shed 3 bases, with 12 bases lying between them. Germline assignment: CDR1 MNHNS and CDR2 SASEGT. The CDR3 length is 14 residues. CDR3 loop: CASTRGRDTGELFF. CDR3 DNA: TGTGCCAGCACCAGGGGCAGGGACACCGGGGAGCTGTTTTTT.